The text below deals with one TCR beta chain. This clone was seen more than once but under ten times. Its cognate antigen has yet to be identified. No much larger clonotype is one base removed from it; base qualities were not supplied. In total, around 600 healthy bone marrow donors made up the cohort. At the time of sampling, every cohort member was nominally healthy, though immune exposures that went unrecorded were likely present. The donor was CMV seronegative and was included in the group of hundreds of seronegative cohort members. Every donor gave a peripheral blood sample, and the peripheral blood mononuclear cells from that sample were used for TCR beta sequencing. The Qiagen DNeasy Blood Extraction Kit was used to extract genomic DNA from the blood cell samples. This entry comes from a study of cytomegalovirus exposure and HLA in healthy donors (dated by TCRdb to 2016 to 2017). Context from the whole study: In an earlier analysis of approximately 500 of the donors, roughly 300 Gb of sequence data and some 120 million unique TCR beta sequences from about 190 million T cells were reported. An early release covering about 600 HLA-typed donors comprised about 300 gigabases of sequencing data and 85 million to 100 million unique TCR sequences. Of the 300 to 500 genotyped donors, roughly 76% were placed in the genetic ancestry cluster associated with self-reported Caucasian donors. The study aimed to test whether signatures of past pathogen exposure could be identified by cataloging public T cell receptors. Using immunosequencing, the study profiled T cell repertoires from 500 to 800 subjects and related those repertoires to cytomegalovirus serostatus. Besides the first cohort of roughly 660 subjects, a separate validation cohort made up of 120 or so different subjects was used. To predict cytomegalovirus infection status, the study brought together high-throughput TCR immunosequencing, statistical association of individual TCRs with disease status, and machine learning. In a later analysis, previously published TCR beta repertoires from 666 donors were re-analyzed and high-resolution HLA genotyping was added so that TCR occurrence patterns could be studied. Rather than drawing on any new phenotypic data, the later analysis identified candidate immune exposures from TCR beta sequences and the way those sequences occurred across donors. In an earlier analysis of around 540 of the donors, high-throughput TCR beta sequencing was used to judge whether each TCR beta V gene segment behaved as functional or pseudogenic. Donor age, sex, ethnicity and CMV serostatus were collected together with the repertoire data. A later genetic analysis used genome-wide SNP genotypes for about three fifths of the roughly 700 donors, treating that subset as a discovery cohort. All discovery cohort repertoires had been generated using a single sequencing platform. HLA typing included class I and class II loci at four-digit resolution. The number of typed donors differed by locus: roughly 620-640 for A, B, C, DRB1 and DQB1; approximately 520 for DQA1; approximately 600 for DPA1; and some 470 for DPB1. A handful of DR-DQ haplotypes were treated as single units for association and clustering because of strong linkage in the cohort. Among under 450 genotyped donors of the cohort, an average of around 240,000 unique TCR beta nucleotide sequences were sequenced per donor, around a sixth of them non-productive. The paper as a whole reports these results and caveats: The only immune exposure information available for the cohort was CMV serostatus. A later analysis found that TCR association rates varied across HLA loci, with DRB1 alleles showing the most associated TCRs and HLA-C alleles the fewest. A further reported finding was that TCR beta sequences accurately predicted the HLA-A and HLA-B alleles for most subjects in the first cohort. The cohort was sequenced for TCR beta chains only, and without alpha or paired-chain data the features that could be detected were limited. Some IMGT-functional V segments, including TRBV6-2 and TRBV6-3, could not be told apart with the 87-base-pair reads, so those segments were excluded. A few of the identified cytomegalovirus-associated TCR beta chains were confirmed in vitro to be specific for cytomegalovirus antigens. HLA typing was unavailable for some donors at each locus, so association tests used only the typed subset. Most CMV-associated TCR beta chains appeared to be HLA-restricted in a later analysis, and the HLA associations seemed to be driven largely by CMV exposure. A later genetic analysis reported fewer N-insertions in productive TCRs among donors in an Asian-associated ancestry cluster than the roughly 700-donor mean. Linkage disequilibrium might explain the correlated functional status among segregating V segments, but an unknown experimental factor could not be excluded. The study gave a list of over 150 TCR beta chains associated with cytomegalovirus. Because counts were too low, about 17 rarely observed V segments, including chromosome 9 orphons, were excluded from the earlier analysis of around 590 of the donors. In a later genetic analysis, a missense DCLRE1C variant was associated with V-gene and J-gene trimming of TCR beta chains, and the association was replicated in an independent cohort. In an earlier analysis of 587 of the donors, most TCR beta V segments appeared in productive rearrangements about 90% or about 30% of the time, broadly matching IMGT annotations. Assigning TCR associations to individual alleles was difficult when HLA alleles, especially DR and DQ, strongly co-occurred. In both the original and validation cohorts, the classifier was reported to diagnose cytomegalovirus status with high specificity and sensitivity. According to the authors, the approach could potentially be generalized to other disease states and immunological phenotypes. Most TCR sequences were observed very rarely across donors, whereas some public TCRs were present in many individuals. A later analysis associated about 17,000 TCR beta sequences with specific HLA alleles at a false discovery rate of 0.05. In a later analysis, HLA-associated TCR beta chains were found to be more clonally expanded and to have lower generation probabilities than equally common non-associated chains. A cluster of highly shared sequence variants was judged likely to be a technical artifact of the sequencing pipeline. Sequencing depth was assumed to be roughly uniform across donors in the presence/absence analyses, though that assumption may not hold. Several of the top co-occurrence clusters appeared to be linked to parvovirus B19, influenza, CMV and Epstein-Barr virus, according to a later analysis.

The library was made by the immunoSEQ multiplex PCR assay. For the multiplex PCR, a mixture combining 60 forward primers for TCR Vbeta segments and 13 reverse primers for TCR Jbeta segments was used. Amplification of the CDR3 region of rearranged TCR beta genes was performed with a multiplex PCR assay on genomic DNA. The amplified TCR beta libraries were sequenced on the Illumina HiSeq System as 87-base-pair reads. The study's processing was this. Across the 666 repertoires, a later analysis counted tens of millions of unique TCR beta chains, approximately 10 million of which were shared by at least two donors. Raw reads were error-corrected and collapsed into unique sequences with a nearest-neighbor algorithm that merged closely related sequences to remove PCR and sequencing errors. To assign V, D and J gene segments, CDR3 sequences were aligned to IMGT reference sequences. Each retained sequence needed at least a six-nucleotide match to both a V gene segment and a J gene segment. Rearrangements were called productive when the CDR3 lacked stop codons and stayed in frame with V and J; all others were non-productive. Following IMGT convention, CDR3 was defined as the stretch from the second conserved V-encoded cysteine up to the conserved J-encoded phenylalanine. The earlier analysis of some 540 of the donors excluded any sequence lacking an unambiguous match to a single V gene segment. In an earlier analysis of some 590 of the donors, V segments were called functional above 56.7% productive rearrangements and were called segregating when the between-donor standard deviation exceeded 5%. A statistical classification framework was developed to diagnose cytomegalovirus status using the catalog of TCR beta chain sequences. V and J gene assignment, in a later analysis, came from comparing TCR nucleotide sequences with IMGT/GENE-DB human TR gene sequences. The TCRdist pipeline was used in a later analysis to assign CDR3 sequences and most-parsimonious VDJ recombination scenarios. A later analysis defined each TCR beta chain by its CDR3 amino acid sequence plus V-gene family, and excluded reads lacking a unique V-gene family. A later analysis removed 592 highly shared, low-generation-probability nucleotide sequences to deal with suspected cross-contamination and a sequencing artifact. A later analysis calculated a clonal expansion index for each public chain from normalized within-repertoire ranks of inferred template counts. A later analysis computed generation probabilities with a VDJ recombination model fitted to out-of-frame rearrangements, and checked the results against IGoR. A later analysis scored TCR-TCR, TCR-HLA and TCR-CMV co-occurrence with hypergeometric tests, applying a repertoire-size bias correction to TCR pairs. In a later analysis, false discovery rates were estimated by permuting HLA or CMV assignments 20 times. In a later analysis, co-occurring TCRs were grouped using DBSCAN, and TCRdist sequence similarity was added for clustering within HLA-allele-positive subsets. Repertoires with fewer than 30,000 or more than 120,000 public chains, plus five repertoires with anomalous nucleotide sharing, were excluded from co-occurrence clustering. The immuneACCESS repertoire file appears here via TCRdb, limited to in-frame rearrangements. These files lack a portion of the clones; in checked studies, under half of the deficit traces to unresolved V genes, and the cause of the others is not known. V and J calls and clone size are those listed in that table; D and trimming were worked out from the DNA. The sample contains about 110,000 clones, about 60% of them found a single time. In total, the top ten clones hold about 2.2% of the sample.

V is pared back by 8 bases and J by 2 bases, with 15 bases lying between the germline termini. From its cysteine to its phenylalanine, the CDR3 spans 14 amino acids. The kept DNA is CDR3 alone, 42 bases in frame from the first base. CDR1 and CDR2, per the germline V gene, are MDHEN and SYDVKM. The V gene is TRBV28 and the J gene is TRBJ1-2; D gene: possibly TRBD1, on 6 matching bases. The sequence was obtained from a woman aged 25 to 39 in good health and CMV-seronegative. The specimen was PBMCs. At the DNA level, the sequence is TGTGCCAGCCTTAGGGGGGGTGCGAACTATGGCTACACCTTC. This sequence encodes CASLRGGANYGYTF.